This TCR beta chain was identified during a study of Ad26.COV2.S vaccination and SARS-CoV-2 variants. Concerning this clone: Mismatch with germline at one junction end may stem from a read error.

Described treatment: 15 to 20 received Ad26.COV2.S at low or high dose, single or two shots; 5 received placebo; per-sample allocation not given. Collection of samples fell on day 63 after the first vaccine or placebo injection. In germline, CDR1 is KGHSH, CDR2 LQKENI. The CDR3 covers 15 residues. Sequencing was performed with immunoSEQ multiplex PCR; in TCRdb, only in-frame clones are kept and a portion is missing. The sample shows roughly 680,000 clones, around 92% of them seen only once. Source: peripheral blood, taken in a trial of Ad26.COV2.S vaccine versus placebo. The sequence was obtained from a person between 18 and 65 years old who received the Ad26.COV2.S COVID-19 vaccine or a placebo. This chain joins TRBV18 and TRBJ2-4, with D hard to call. The CDR3 DNA follows: TGTGCCAGCTCACCGCGAAGTAATTGGGATGAGCCTGGTAGCTTC. Its protein is CASSPRSNWDEPGSF.